Listed below are T cell receptor beta chains from one sample, sequenced in a study of blood T cell repertoires in COVID-19. The table came from immunoSEQ multiplex PCR; TCRdb's copy has only in-frame clones and leaves some out. The data hold 95,000 to 130,000 clones, with just over 90% observed a single time. Sample: peripheral blood. Receptors were obtained from a human donor with active COVID-19. The donor label of this sample is uncertain. The CDR3 runs from the conserved cysteine through the conserved F or W. The D gene is left open where the match is weak. Clone size is stated in some rows and not others, as once, few, many or a class when expanded.

v_gene	d_gene	j_gene	abundance	CDR3aa	CDR3nt
TRBV3-1/TRBV3-2	.	TRBJ2-1	.	CASSHRTNNEQFF	TGTGCCAGCAGCCACAGGACTAACAATGAGCAGTTCTTC
TRBV4-3	TRBD1	TRBJ2-3	.	CASSPFVGDRGTDTQYF	TGCGCCAGCAGCCCATTCGTCGGGGACAGGGGCACAGATACGCAGTATTTT
TRBV5-4	TRBD1	TRBJ1-2	.	CASSLVGQGYYGYTF	TGTGCCAGCAGCTTGGTGGGACAGGGTTACTATGGCTACACCTTC
TRBV5-4	TRBD1	TRBJ1-1	.	CASSLVRGHTEAFF	TGTGCCAGCAGCTTGGTCAGGGGGCACACTGAAGCTTTCTTT
TRBV10-2	TRBD1	TRBJ2-3	.	CASSEKTGLWVDTQYF	TGCGCCAGCAGTGAGAAGACAGGGTTATGGGTGGATACGCAGTATTTT
TRBV5-1	.	TRBJ1-1	.	CASSLVTEDEAFF	TGCGCCAGCAGCTTGGTTACAGAAGATGAAGCTTTCTTT
TRBV4-3	TRBD1	TRBJ1-2	.	CASSQTDRDGYTF	TGCGCCAGCAGCCAAACTGACAGGGATGGCTACACCTTC
TRBV12-3/TRBV12-4	.	TRBJ2-7	.	CASSFGRTYEQYF	TGTGCCAGCAGTTTCGGGAGAACCTACGAGCAGTACTTC
TRBV18	.	TRBJ1-6	.	CASSREDSPLHF	TGTGCCAGCTCACGGGAGGACTCACCCCTCCACTTT
TRBV19	.	TRBJ1-1	.	CASSQNRGTEAFF	TGTGCCAGTAGCCAGAACCGAGGTACTGAAGCTTTCTTT
TRBV18	.	TRBJ1-5	.	CASSLTGLGNQPQHF	TGTGCCAGCTCCCTTACGGGTTTGGGCAATCAGCCCCAGCATTTT
TRBV15	.	TRBJ1-2	.	CATSSDARDITDYGYTF	TGTGCCACCAGCAGTGACGCCCGGGACATCACGGACTATGGCTACACCTTC
TRBV1	.	TRBJ2-1	.	CTSSSIGQRGDFNEQFF	TGCACCAGCAGCTCCATAGGTCAGCGGGGCGACTTCAATGAGCAGTTCTTC
TRBV27	.	TRBJ1-1	.	CASSLSRGTEAFF	TGTGCCAGCAGTTTATCGCGGGGCACTGAAGCTTTCTTT
TRBV6-5	TRBD1	TRBJ1-2	.	CASRLTGIHGYTF	TGTGCCAGCAGATTGACAGGGATACATGGCTACACCTTC
TRBV7-9	.	TRBJ1-2	.	CASSKLNRDHYGYTF	TGTGCCAGCAGCAAACTAAACAGGGACCACTATGGCTACACCTTC
TRBV18	.	TRBJ2-3	.	CASSPLPEGADTQYF	TGTGCCAGCTCCCCCCTGCCCGAGGGTGCAGATACGCAGTATTTT
TRBV9	.	TRBJ1-2	.	CASSVGPQGDGYTF	TGTGCCAGCAGCGTAGGACCACAGGGTGACGGCTACACCTTC
TRBV6-2/TRBV6-3	TRBD2	TRBJ2-3	.	CASSYLPGGPTDTQYF	TGTGCCAGCAGTTATCTTCCGGGGGGTCCCACAGATACGCAGTATTTT
TRBV5-5	.	TRBJ2-3	few	CASPEITDATDTQYF	TGTGCCAGCCCAGAGATCACAGATGCCACAGATACGCAGTATTTT
TRBV6-6	.	TRBJ1-5	.	CASIRTLGAGKNQPQHF	TGTGCCAGCATTCGGACCCTTGGGGCAGGGAAGAATCAGCCCCAGCATTTT
TRBV6-5	TRBD1	TRBJ2-2	.	CASGGQGSRTGELFF	TGTGCCAGCGGAGGACAGGGATCGAGGACCGGGGAGCTGTTTTTT
TRBV9	.	TRBJ2-1	.	CASSVVGESGEQFF	TGTGCCAGCAGCGTAGTGGGAGAATCAGGAGAGCAGTTCTTC
TRBV7-2	.	TRBJ1-5	.	CASSLLHGSNQPQHF	TGTGCCAGCAGCTTACTCCACGGTAGCAATCAGCCCCAGCATTTT
TRBV30	TRBD1	TRBJ2-5	.	CAWTEFDRGQETQYF	TGTGCCTGGACAGAATTCGACAGGGGGCAAGAGACCCAGTACTTC
TRBV4-2	.	TRBJ2-7	.	CASSQEGAHSYEQYF	TGTGCCAGCAGCCAAGAGGGGGCGCACTCCTACGAGCAGTACTTC
TRBV5-6	.	TRBJ2-1	.	CASSRYGDEQFF	TGTGCCAGCAGCCGATACGGGGATGAGCAGTTCTTC
TRBV6-2/TRBV6-3	.	TRBJ1-1	.	CASSYSRRLNTEAFF	TGTGCCAGCAGTTACTCGAGGCGGCTGAACACTGAAGCTTTCTTT
TRBV6-4	.	TRBJ1-2	.	CASSDPPGNYGYTF	TGTGCCAGCAGTGACCCCCCGGGGAACTATGGCTACACCTTC
TRBV6-2/TRBV6-3	TRBD1	TRBJ2-7	.	CASSYNQQGAEEQYF	TGTGCCAGCAGTTACAATCAACAGGGGGCGGAAGAGCAGTACTTC
TRBV27	TRBD2	TRBJ2-3	.	CASSLTSGADTQYF	TGTGCCAGCAGTTTGACAAGCGGGGCAGATACGCAGTATTTT
TRBV10-3	.	TRBJ2-7	once	CAITSGTIYEQYF	TGTGCCATCACTTCCGGGACAATTTACGAGCAGTACTTC
TRBV7-2	.	TRBJ2-2	.	CASSLVPVSVGELFF	TGTGCCAGCAGCTTAGTACCCGTTTCGGTCGGGGAGCTGTTTTTT
TRBV20-1	.	TRBJ1-1	.	CSASRTEAFF	TGCAGTGCTAGCAGGACTGAAGCTTTCTTT
TRBV5-5	.	TRBJ1-5	.	CASSLGHDQPQHF	TGTGCCAGCAGCTTGGGACACGATCAGCCCCAGCATTTT
TRBV24-1	.	TRBJ2-2	once	CATSPSGAYHSTGELFF	TGTGCCACCAGTCCGTCAGGGGCGTATCACTCCACCGGGGAGCTGTTTTTT
TRBV28	.	TRBJ1-3	.	CASSLPGAGNTIYF	TGTGCCAGCAGTTTACCGGGGGCTGGAAACACCATATATTTT
TRBV7-9	.	TRBJ1-1	.	CASSDRQGYGMNTEAFF	TGTGCCAGCAGCGATCGCCAGGGGTACGGCATGAACACTGAAGCTTTCTTT
TRBV27	.	TRBJ1-1	.	CASSFGLQDEAFF	TGTGCCAGCAGTTTCGGCTTACAGGATGAAGCTTTCTTT
TRBV27	TRBD1	TRBJ1-2	.	CASSPDRGWSYGYTF	TGTGCCAGCAGTCCCGACAGGGGATGGTCCTATGGCTACACCTTC
TRBV6-2/TRBV6-3	.	TRBJ2-2	.	CASSYSRGTGELFF	TGTGCCAGCAGTTACTCGAGGGGGACCGGGGAGCTGTTTTTT
TRBV14	.	TRBJ2-5	.	CASSQQLRETQYF	TGTGCCAGCAGCCAACAGTTGAGGGAGACCCAGTACTTC
TRBV4-1	TRBD2	TRBJ2-7	.	CASSQPGLAGGTLYEQYF	TGCGCCAGCAGCCAACCGGGACTAGCGGGGGGTACGCTGTACGAGCAGTACTTC
TRBV11-2	TRBD2	TRBJ2-7	.	CASSLNLAGGLREQYF	TGTGCCAGCAGCCTAAACCTAGCGGGGGGGCTAAGGGAGCAGTACTTC